Listed below are T cell receptor beta chains from one sample, sequenced in a study of cytomegalovirus exposure and HLA in healthy donors. TCRdb keeps only in-frame clones here, not all; method: immunoSEQ multiplex PCR. The table has about 160,000 clones, around 68% seen once; the top ten hold 1.1% to 1.5%. Sequencing input: PBMCs. Receptor source: a man aged 45-65 years in good health and CMV-seronegative. Each CDR3 is given without its conserved first and last residue. The order of the fields is clone size, V gene, D gene, CDR3 protein. A D gene is named only where the DNA matches it firmly. Size values are once, few and many counts, or a class for expanded clones, and some rows have none.

few	TRBV7-9	TRBD1	ASSLGQGEQPQH
NA	TRBV10-1	NA	ASRAGMNTEAF
NA	TRBV19	NA	ASKQVLGNQPQH
few	TRBV27	NA	ASSWDGEGTEAF
NA	TRBV5-4	TRBD2	ASSLPGLAGGRRETQY
NA	TRBV19	TRBD2	ASSPPLIAGAWETQY
NA	TRBV18	NA	ASSSQGNTEAF
NA	TRBV6-6	NA	ASNEPTGPTGEAF
once	TRBV10-3	NA	AARSDSRADTQY
NA	TRBV4-1	NA	ASSQEGRDNSPLH
NA	TRBV27	NA	ASSLGLITDTQY
NA	TRBV6-5	TRBD1	ASSSGQGGTEAF
NA	TRBV7-8	TRBD1	ASSPGTGGLDTQY
NA	TRBV19	NA	ASSIDDNQETQY
NA	TRBV5-4	TRBD1	ASSWTGGEAF
NA	TRBV20-1	NA	SAAEEETQY
NA	TRBV5-6	NA	ASSLDRVNTEAF
once	TRBV5-1	TRBD1	ASSLRDRFNYGYT
few	TRBV21-1	NA	ASSKADRVIYEQY
NA	TRBV10-3	NA	AISDRIYEQY
NA	TRBV6-5	TRBD1	ASSPRTGRAGELF
NA	TRBV6-1	NA	ASSESGEWEKLF
medium-sized	TRBV11-3	TRBD1	ASSKRTGMNTEAF
NA	TRBV5-1	NA	ASSFSRAYNEQF
NA	TRBV11-3	TRBD1	ASSSWTGDNEQF
NA	TRBV7-9	NA	ASSLALNYGYT
few	TRBV7-6	TRBD1	ASSDGTVVDTQY
NA	TRBV19	TRBD1	ASSVSGTGSFAF
NA	TRBV5-6	NA	ASSLRGATGTQY
NA	TRBV11-2	NA	ASSELSSYNSPLH
NA	TRBV6-5	NA	ASGAGHDYGYT
NA	TRBV11-2	TRBD1	ASSFDRGNEQF